The T cell receptor beta chain under discussion was sequenced for a study of monozygotic twins with inflammatory bowel disease. With the 5' RACE reads reprocessed, TCRdb shows one record per CDR3 protein and no DNA. The sample has just over 300,000 distinct CDR3 sequences. Germline CDR1 reads KGHDR; CDR2 reads SFDVKD. The CDR3 runs 17 residues. Sample: blood. This sequence was found in a human donor with ulcerative colitis or Crohn's disease, or a healthy co-twin of an affected twin (not recorded which). V and J are TRBV24-1 and TRBJ2-1; TCRdb selects TRBD2, and the lack of DNA leaves this call unchecked. The CDR3 sequence is CATSDRLATGTYNEQFF.